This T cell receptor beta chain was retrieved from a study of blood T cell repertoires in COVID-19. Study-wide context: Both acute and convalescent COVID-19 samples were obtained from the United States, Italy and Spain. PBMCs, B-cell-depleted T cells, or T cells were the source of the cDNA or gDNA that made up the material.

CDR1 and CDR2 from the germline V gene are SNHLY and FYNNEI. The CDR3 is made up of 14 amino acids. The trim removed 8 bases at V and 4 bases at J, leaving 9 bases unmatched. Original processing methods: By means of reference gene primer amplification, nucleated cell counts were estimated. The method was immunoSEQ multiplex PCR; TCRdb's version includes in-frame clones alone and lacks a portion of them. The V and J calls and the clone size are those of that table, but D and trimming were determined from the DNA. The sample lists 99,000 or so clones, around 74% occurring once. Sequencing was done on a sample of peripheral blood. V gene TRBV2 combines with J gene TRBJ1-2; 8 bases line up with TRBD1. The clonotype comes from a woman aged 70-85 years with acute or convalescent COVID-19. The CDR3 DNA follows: TGTGCCAGCCGCCTTATGGACAGGGCCTATGGCTACACCTTC. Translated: CASRLMDRAYGYTF. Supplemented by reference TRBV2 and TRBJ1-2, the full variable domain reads EPEVTQTPSHQVTQMGQEVILRCVPISNHLYFYWYRQILGQKVEFLVSFYNNEISEKSEIFDDQFSVERPDGSNFTLKIRSTKLEDSAMYFCASRLMDRAYGYTFGSGTRLTVV.